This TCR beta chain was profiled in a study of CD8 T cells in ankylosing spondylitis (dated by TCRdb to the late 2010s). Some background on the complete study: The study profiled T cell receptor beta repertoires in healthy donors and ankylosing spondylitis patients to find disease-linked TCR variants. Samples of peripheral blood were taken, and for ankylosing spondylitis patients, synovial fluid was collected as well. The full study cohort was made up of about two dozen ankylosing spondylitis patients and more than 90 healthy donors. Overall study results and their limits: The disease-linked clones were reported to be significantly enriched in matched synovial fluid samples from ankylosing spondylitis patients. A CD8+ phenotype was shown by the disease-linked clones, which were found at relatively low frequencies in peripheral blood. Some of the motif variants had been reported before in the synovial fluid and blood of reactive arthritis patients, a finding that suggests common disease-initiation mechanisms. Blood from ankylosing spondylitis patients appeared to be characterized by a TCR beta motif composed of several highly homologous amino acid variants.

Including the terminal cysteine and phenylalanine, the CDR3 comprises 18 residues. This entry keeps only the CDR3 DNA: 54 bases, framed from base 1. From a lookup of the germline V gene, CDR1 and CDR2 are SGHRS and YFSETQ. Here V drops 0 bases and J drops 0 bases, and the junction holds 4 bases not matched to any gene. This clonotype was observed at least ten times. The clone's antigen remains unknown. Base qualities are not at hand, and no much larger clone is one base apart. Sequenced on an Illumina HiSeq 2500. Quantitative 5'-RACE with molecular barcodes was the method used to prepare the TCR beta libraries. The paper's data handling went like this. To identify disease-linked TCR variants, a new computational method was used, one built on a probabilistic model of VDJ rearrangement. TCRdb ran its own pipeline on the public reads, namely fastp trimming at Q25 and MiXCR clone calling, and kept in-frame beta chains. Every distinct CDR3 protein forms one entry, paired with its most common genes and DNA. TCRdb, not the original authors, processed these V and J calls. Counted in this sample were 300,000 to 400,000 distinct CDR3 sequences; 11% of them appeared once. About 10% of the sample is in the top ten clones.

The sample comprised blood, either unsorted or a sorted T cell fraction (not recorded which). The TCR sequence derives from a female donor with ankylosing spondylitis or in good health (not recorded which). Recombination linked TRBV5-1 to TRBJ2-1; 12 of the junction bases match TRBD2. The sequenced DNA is TGCGCCAGCAGCTTGGGTACTAGCGGGAGGATCTCCTACAATGAGCAGTTCTTC. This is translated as CASSLGTSGRISYNEQFF.